The 21 T cell receptor beta chains below come from one sample, sequenced in a study of T cells in Graves' hyperthyroidism and ophthalmopathy. RNA transcripts were the template for amplifying TCR beta CDR3 regions. Using the HTBI primer set, a first-round RT-PCR was run on the TCR CDR3. MiXCR was run by TCRdb on the multiplex PCR reads, yielding one entry per CDR3 protein. The sample includes under 450,000 distinct CDR3 sequences, 15% to 19% of them seen just once. The sequenced material came from blood. The receptors stem from a woman aged 18-29 years with Graves' hyperthyroidism.

In this sample, this clonotype turned up many times. The chain joins TRBV7-2 to TRBJ2-1, with 8 bases that match TRBD2. V lost 5 bases, J lost 5 bases, and 5 bases stayed unmatched. CDR1 and CDR2 (germline): SGHTA, FQGNSA. This CDR3 has 14 amino acids. The CDR3: CASSPWRGDNEQFF. CDR3 coding DNA: TGTGCCAGCAGCCCGTGGCGGGGGGACAATGAGCAGTTCTTC.

For this clonotype: Given a much more abundant clone one base away, this may be a read error. Lacking the conserved final phenylalanine or tryptophan, this CDR3 likely reflects a read error. The chain combines TRBV7-6 with TRBJ2-3; TRBD2 matches 10 bases. V gave up 1 base and J gave up 6 bases; unmatched junction bases: 10. The germline V gene has CDR1 SGHVS and CDR2 FNYEAQ. This CDR3 is 17 amino acids long. Here the CDR3 DNA reads TGTGCCAGCAGCTTAGGTCCTAGCGGGAGTGTCGTGGATACGCAGTATCTT. Its translation: CASSLGPSGSVVDTQYL.

This clonotype was seen many times. This chain joins TRBV12-3 or TRBV12-4 and TRBJ2-1, with 12 bases fitting TRBD2. The CDR3 loop spans 15 amino acids. The trim removed 6 bases at V and 7 bases at J, leaving 7 bases unmatched. CDR3 sequence: CASRETSGSGNEQFF. CDR3 nucleotide sequence: TGTGCCAGCAGAGAGACTAGCGGGAGTGGAAATGAGCAGTTCTTC.

In its sample, this clonotype was seen many times. For the CDR3, the DNA is TGTGCCAGCAGGGGGAACCTACTAGCGGGAGCATACGAGCAGTACTTC. The encoded protein is CASRGNLLAGAYEQYF. This chain joins TRBV6-2 or TRBV6-3 and TRBJ2-7; TRBD2 matches 11 bases. The V segment lost 6 bases and the J segment 4 bases; nucleotides outside the gene matches: 11. This CDR3 contains 16 residues. Germline V gene data show CDR1 as MNHEY and CDR2 as SVGEGT.

The chain links TRBV11-2 to TRBJ2-7, with D tentatively TRBD1 (5 bases). CDR1 is SGHAT and CDR2 is FQNNGV in the germline V gene. Between the trimmed V and J ends, which lost 3 bases and 4 bases, there was a span of 16 bases. This CDR3 is built from 15 residues. CDR3 sequence (DNA): TGTGCCAGCAGCTTGATAACAGGTAACCTGTACGAGCAGTACTTC. The encoded protein is CASSLITGNLYEQYF.

The chain is built from TRBV6-2 or TRBV6-3 and TRBJ2-7, with 10 bases lining up with TRBD2. This CDR3 region has 14 residues. The V gene's germline CDR1 is MNHEY and CDR2 SVGEGT. V was pared by 6 bases and J by 6 bases, with 8 bases of the junction left unmatched. DNA for the CDR3: TGTGCCAGCAGCCCTCTAGCGGGAGAACCCGAGCAGTACTTC. Its protein product is CASSPLAGEPEQYF.

This clonotype has a count of ten or more. The chain recombines TRBV7-2 with TRBJ1-4, with a weak D call TRBD1 (5 bases). Between the trimmed V and J ends, which lost 3 bases and 4 bases, there was a span of 12 bases. The CDR3 is 15 amino acids. Per the germline V gene, CDR1 is SGHTA and CDR2 is FQGNSA. The CDR3 sequence: CASSFWGSLNEKLFF. The CDR3 DNA sequence: TGTGCCAGCAGCTTCTGGGGGTCTCTTAATGAAAAACTGTTTTTT.

This clonotype has only a few counts. This chain links TRBV10-3 with TRBJ2-5, with a weak D call TRBD1 (6 bases). The CDR3 consists of 13 residues. The ends were cut back, 6 bases at V and 2 bases at J, with 10 bases in the middle. Germline loops: CDR1 ENHRY, CDR2 SYGVKD. CDR3 DNA sequence: TGTGCCATCAGCTGGACAGAGCAAGAGACCCAGTACTTC. It translates to CAISWTEQETQYF.

The chain carries TRBV18 and TRBJ1-5; D uncertain. V lost 5 bases and J 7 bases, leaving 12 bases between the germline ends. Germline assignment: CDR1 KGHSH and CDR2 LQKENI. This CDR3 is 13 amino acids long. The CDR3 protein is CASSFSHGQPQHF. CDR3 nucleotide sequence: TGTGCCAGCTCATTCTCGCATGGACAGCCCCAGCATTTT.

This clonotype was seen at least ten times. The J gene is TRBJ2-7, the V gene TRBV4-1; 7 bases align to TRBD2. Germline V gene data show CDR1 as MGHRA and CDR2 as YSYEKL. The CDR3 is 15 residues long. The V and J ends lost 4 bases and 0 bases, in that order; junction bases with no gene match: 6. The CDR3 DNA sequence: TGCGCCAGCAGCCTCATCCTAGCGGACTCCTACGAGCAGTACTTC. It codes for CASSLILADSYEQYF.

This clonotype showed up just a few times. This chain connects TRBV9 to TRBJ2-7; 7 nucleotides agree with TRBD2. Germline V CDR1 and CDR2: SGDLS, YYNGEE. The CDR3 runs 15 residues. Trimming at V came to 0 bases and at J to 3 bases, leaving 6 bases not matched to a gene. CDR3: CASSVAAGTVYEQYF. The CDR3 DNA reads as TGTGCCAGCAGCGTAGCAGCGGGAACGGTCTACGAGCAGTACTTC. The full variable domain, completed using reference TRBV9 and TRBJ2-7, is DSGVTQTPKHLITATGQRVTLRCSPRSGDLSVYWYQQSLDQGLQFLIQYYNGEERAKGNILERFSAQQFPDLHSELNLSSLELGDSALYFCASSVAAGTVYEQYFGPGTRLTVT.

This clonotype was counted ten times or more. This chain links TRBV12-3 or TRBV12-4 with TRBJ2-1; possibly TRBD1 or TRBD2 for D (5 bases each). There are 15 residues in the CDR3. The ends were cut back, 3 bases at V and 8 bases at J, with 17 bases in the middle. For the CDR3, the DNA is TGTGCCAGCAGTTTTTTGGGTGGGGGATGGGATGAGCAGTTCTTC. It is translated as CASSFLGGGWDEQFF.

This clonotype was observed at least ten times. CDR3 sequence reads: CSASFGYTF. CDR3 nucleotides: TGCAGTGCCAGCTTCGGCTACACCTTC. This chain joins TRBV20-1 and TRBJ1-2; no reliable D call. Trimming took off 6 bases at V and 8 bases at J, with 7 bases between the two ends. The CDR3 is 9 amino acids. From germline, CDR1 is DFQATT and CDR2 SNEGSKA (reference sequence).

This clonotype was seen ten or more times. The chain combines TRBV12-3 or TRBV12-4 with TRBJ1-2; TRBD1 matches 8 bases. CDR3 length: 15 amino acids. V gave up 4 bases and J gave up 9 bases; unmatched junction bases: 13. The CDR3 DNA sequence: TGTGCCAGCAGTTCCAGGACAGGGCCGGGGGGTCGCTACACCTTC. It translates to CASSSRTGPGGRYTF.

This chain connects TRBV7-8 to TRBJ1-5; perhaps TRBD1 as D (6 bases). Trimming took off 5 bases at V and 3 bases at J, with 14 bases between the two ends. Germline CDR1 is SGHVS and CDR2 is FQNEAQ. The CDR3 sequence is 15 residues long. Here the CDR3 reads CASSDRGPYNQPQHF. The CDR3 DNA is TGTGCCAGCAGCGACCGGGGGCCCTACAATCAGCCCCAGCATTTT.

This clonotype was found many times. This sequence joins TRBV18 and TRBJ2-1; D may be TRBD1 (5 bases). Per the germline V gene, CDR1 is KGHSH and CDR2 is LQKENI. V was cut by 1 base and J by 1 base, with 8 bases left in between. CDR3 length equals 15 residues. The CDR3 here is CASSPLPGSYNEQFF. The CDR3 DNA reads TGTGCCAGCTCACCACTTCCAGGGTCCTACAATGAGCAGTTCTTC.

Many counts were recorded for this clonotype. The J gene is TRBJ1-1, the V gene TRBV28; D uncertain. The ends were cut back, 8 bases at V and 4 bases at J, with 20 bases in the middle. The germline gives CDR1 MDHEN, CDR2 SYDVKM. The length of the CDR3 is 15 residues. The CDR3 nucleotides read TGTGCCAGCCGCTCTTTAGCGGGGATTAGCACTGAAGCTTTCTTT. It codes for CASRSLAGISTEAFF.

This clonotype was detected a few times. The V gene is TRBV19, the J gene TRBJ1-4; D is unclear. With 9 bases removed from V and 7 bases from J, the gap between germline ends came to 18 bases. Per the germline V gene, CDR1 is LNHDA and CDR2 is SQIVND (reference sequence). This CDR3 spans 14 amino acids. The CDR3 spells CASQNRPASEKLFF. The CDR3 nucleotides are TGTGCCAGCCAAAACCGGCCAGCAAGTGAAAAACTGTTTTTT. The full variable domain, completed using reference TRBV19 and TRBJ1-4, is DGGITQSPKYLFRKEGQNVTLSCEQNLNHDAMYWYRQDPGQGLRLIYYSQIVNDFQKGDIAEGYSVSREKKESFPLTVTSAQKNPTAFYLCASQNRPASEKLFFGSGTQLSVL.

This clonotype showed up just once. V is TRBV6-5 and J is TRBJ2-1; no reliable D call. Germline V gene data show CDR1 as MNHEY and CDR2 as SVGAGI. V lost 2 bases, J lost 5 bases, and 13 bases lay in between. The CDR3 runs to 15 residues. CDR3 DNA: TGTGCCAGCAGTTACACGGTAGGGATCAACAATGAGCAGTTCTTC. It translates to CASSYTVGINNEQFF.

A single count supports this clonotype. The J gene is TRBJ2-7, the V gene TRBV10-1; TRBD1 agrees at 8 bases. This CDR3 is 14 amino acids long. Germline V gene sequence: CDR1 WNHNN, CDR2 SYGVQD (reference sequence). V was pared by 5 bases and J by 6 bases, with 9 bases of the junction left unmatched. The CDR3 region is CASSSGGVFGEQYF. The CDR3 nucleotides read TGCGCCAGCAGTTCAGGGGGCGTCTTTGGCGAGCAGTACTTC.

In its sample, this clonotype was seen many times. The chain uses TRBV12-3 or TRBV12-4 and TRBJ2-5; 12 positions match TRBD2. Trimming removed 2 bases from V and 3 bases from J; junction bases left unmatched: 13. The CDR3 runs 19 residues. In nucleotides, the CDR3 is TGTGCCAGCAGTTTACGGCTAGCGGGGGGGCGAGCGCCGAAAGAGACCCAGTACTTC. The encoded protein is CASSLRLAGGRAPKETQYF.